This T cell receptor beta chain was obtained from a study of T cell responses to AZD1222 COVID-19 vaccine. As regards this clone: Its cognate antigen is unknown.

The V gene lost 1 base and the J gene lost 6 bases, with 13 bases spanning the gap. Germline CDR1 LNHNV, CDR2 YYDKDF (reference sequence). The CDR3 is 16 residues long. Data came from immunoSEQ multiplex PCR; TCRdb stores just in-frame clones and leaves some out. This sample has 150,000 to 200,000 clones, with about 92% found just once. Regarding the study as a whole: Repertoires were sampled only after the peak T cell response. Distributed over spike, vaccine-associated CD4 TCRs predominated at 160-218 and 743-854. The sample set comprised mostly white British donors with more females, and clonal diversity was possibly underestimated.

Specimen: peripheral blood, collected on day 0 of AZD1222 vaccination. This sequence was found in an adult in good health. The chain has TRBV15 and TRBJ1-6; D possibly corresponds to TRBD1 (5 bases). CDR3 bases: TGTGCCACCAGCAGAGGGGGCATGGGTTCTAATTCACCCCTCCACTTT. It encodes CATSRGGMGSNSPLHF.